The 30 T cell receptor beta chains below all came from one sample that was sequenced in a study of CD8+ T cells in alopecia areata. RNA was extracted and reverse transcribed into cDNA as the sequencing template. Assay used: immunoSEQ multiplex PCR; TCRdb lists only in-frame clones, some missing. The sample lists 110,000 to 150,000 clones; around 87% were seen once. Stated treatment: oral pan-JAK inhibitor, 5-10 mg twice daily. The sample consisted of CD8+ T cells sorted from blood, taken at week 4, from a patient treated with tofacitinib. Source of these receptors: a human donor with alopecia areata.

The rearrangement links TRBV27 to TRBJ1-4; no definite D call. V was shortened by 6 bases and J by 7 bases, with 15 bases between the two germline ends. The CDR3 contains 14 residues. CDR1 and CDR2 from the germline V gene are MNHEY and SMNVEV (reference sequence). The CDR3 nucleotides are TGTGCCAGCAGCCAAATTAACGGCGGTGAAAAACTGTTTTTT. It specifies CASSQINGGEKLFF.

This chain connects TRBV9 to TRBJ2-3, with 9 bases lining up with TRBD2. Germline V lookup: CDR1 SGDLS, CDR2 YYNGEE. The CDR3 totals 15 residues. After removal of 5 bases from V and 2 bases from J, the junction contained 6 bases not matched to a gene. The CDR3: CASSDSGRLTDTQYF. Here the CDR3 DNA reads TGTGCCAGCAGTGACAGCGGGAGGCTCACAGATACGCAGTATTTT.

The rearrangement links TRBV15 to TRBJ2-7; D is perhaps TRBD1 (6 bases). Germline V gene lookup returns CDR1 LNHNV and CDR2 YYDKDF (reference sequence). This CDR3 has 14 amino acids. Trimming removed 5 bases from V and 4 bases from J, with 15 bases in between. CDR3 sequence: CATSRSPDRYEQYF. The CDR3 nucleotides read TGTGCCACCAGCCGTTCACCGGACAGATACGAGCAGTACTTC.

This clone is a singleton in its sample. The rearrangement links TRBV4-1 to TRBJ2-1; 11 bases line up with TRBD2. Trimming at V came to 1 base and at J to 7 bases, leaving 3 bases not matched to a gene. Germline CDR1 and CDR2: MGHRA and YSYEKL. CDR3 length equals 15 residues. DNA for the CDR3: TGCGCCAGCAGCCAAGGACTAGCGGGAACAAATGAGCAGTTCTTC. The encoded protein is CASSQGLAGTNEQFF.

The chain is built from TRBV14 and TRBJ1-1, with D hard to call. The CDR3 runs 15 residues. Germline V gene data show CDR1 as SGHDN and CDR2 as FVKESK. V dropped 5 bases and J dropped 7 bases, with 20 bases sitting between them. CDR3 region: CASSSRLRPAYEAFF. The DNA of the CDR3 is TGTGCCAGCAGCTCACGACTGAGGCCGGCGTATGAAGCTTTCTTT.

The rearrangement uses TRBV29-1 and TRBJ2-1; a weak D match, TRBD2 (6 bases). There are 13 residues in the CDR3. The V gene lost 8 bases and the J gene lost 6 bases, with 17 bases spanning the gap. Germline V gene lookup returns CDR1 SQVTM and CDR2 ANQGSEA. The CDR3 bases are TGCAGCCCACGGAGGGTTTTGGGCAATGAGCAGTTCTTC. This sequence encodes CSPRRVLGNEQFF.

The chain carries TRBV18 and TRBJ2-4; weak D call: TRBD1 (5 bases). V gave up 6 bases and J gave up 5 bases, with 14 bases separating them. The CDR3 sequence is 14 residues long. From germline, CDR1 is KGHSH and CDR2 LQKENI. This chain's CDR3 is CASSPDRSQNIQYF. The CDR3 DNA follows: TGTGCCAGCTCGCCCGACAGATCTCAAAACATTCAGTACTTC.

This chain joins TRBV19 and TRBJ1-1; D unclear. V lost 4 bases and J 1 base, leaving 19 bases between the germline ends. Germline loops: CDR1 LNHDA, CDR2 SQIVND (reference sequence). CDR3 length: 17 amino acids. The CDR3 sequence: CASSTVGNGIWNTEAFF. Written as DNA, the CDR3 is TGTGCCAGTAGTACCGTAGGGAACGGAATTTGGAACACTGAAGCTTTCTTT.

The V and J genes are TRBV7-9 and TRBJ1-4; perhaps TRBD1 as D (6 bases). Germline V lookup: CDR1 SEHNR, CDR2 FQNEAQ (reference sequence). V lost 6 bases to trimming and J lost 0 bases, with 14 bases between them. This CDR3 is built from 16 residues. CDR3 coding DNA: TGTGCCAGCAGTTCGAACAGGGAGGCAACTAATGAAAAACTGTTTTTT. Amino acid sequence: CASSSNREATNEKLFF.

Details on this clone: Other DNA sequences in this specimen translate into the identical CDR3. CDR3 DNA: TGTGCCAGCAGCTCTACAGGGGGGAACACTGAAGCTTTCTTT. It encodes CASSSTGGNTEAFF. This chain joins TRBV27 and TRBJ1-1, with 8 bases lining up with TRBD1. With 6 bases clipped from V and 1 base from J, the junction kept 4 bases outside the gene matches. Germline lookup yields CDR1 MNHEY and CDR2 SMNVEV (reference sequence). The CDR3 covers 14 residues.

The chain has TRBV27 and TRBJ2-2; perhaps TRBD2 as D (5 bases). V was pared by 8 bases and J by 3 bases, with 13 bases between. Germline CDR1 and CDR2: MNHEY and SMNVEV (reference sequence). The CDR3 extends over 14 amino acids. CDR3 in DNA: TGTGCCAGCCGCCCTGAGGGATACACCGGGGAGCTGTTTTTT. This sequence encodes CASRPEGYTGELFF.

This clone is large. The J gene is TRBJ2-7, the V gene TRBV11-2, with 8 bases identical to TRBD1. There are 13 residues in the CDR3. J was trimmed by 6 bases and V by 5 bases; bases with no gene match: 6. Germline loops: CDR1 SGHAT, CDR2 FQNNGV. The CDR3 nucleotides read TGTGCCAGCAGCATAGGACAGGGATTCGAGCAGTACTTC. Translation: CASSIGQGFEQYF. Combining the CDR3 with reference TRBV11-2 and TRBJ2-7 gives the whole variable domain EAGVAQSPRYKIIEKRQSVAFWCNPISGHATLYWYQQILGQGPKLLIQFQNNGVVDDSQLPKDRFSAERLKGVDSTLKIQPAKLEDSAVYLCASSIGQGFEQYFGPGTRLTVT.

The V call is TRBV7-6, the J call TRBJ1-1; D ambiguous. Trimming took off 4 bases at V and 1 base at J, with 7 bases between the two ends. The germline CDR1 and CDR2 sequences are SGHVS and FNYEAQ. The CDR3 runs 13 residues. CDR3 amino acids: CASSSRENTEAFF. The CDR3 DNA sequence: TGTGCCAGCAGCTCAAGGGAGAACACTGAAGCTTTCTTT.

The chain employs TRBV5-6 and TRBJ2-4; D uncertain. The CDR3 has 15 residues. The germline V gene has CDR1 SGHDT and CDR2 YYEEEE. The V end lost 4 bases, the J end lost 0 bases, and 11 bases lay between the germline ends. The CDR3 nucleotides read TGTGCCAGCAGCCCCTCGGGCCTAGCCAAAAACATTCAGTACTTC. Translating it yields CASSPSGLAKNIQYF. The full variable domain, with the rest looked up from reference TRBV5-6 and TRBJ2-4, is DAGVTQSPTHLIKTRGQQVTLRCSPKSGHDTVSWYQQALGQGPQFIFQYYEEEERQRGNFPDRFSGHQFPNYSSELNVNALLLGDSALYLCASSPSGLAKNIQYFGAGTRLSVL.

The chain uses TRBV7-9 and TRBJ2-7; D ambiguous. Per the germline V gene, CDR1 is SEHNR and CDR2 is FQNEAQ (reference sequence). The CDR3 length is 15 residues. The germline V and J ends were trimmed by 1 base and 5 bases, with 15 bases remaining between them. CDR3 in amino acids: CASSLETLSAHEQYF. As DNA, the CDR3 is TGTGCCAGCAGCTTAGAGACACTTTCAGCCCACGAGCAGTACTTC.

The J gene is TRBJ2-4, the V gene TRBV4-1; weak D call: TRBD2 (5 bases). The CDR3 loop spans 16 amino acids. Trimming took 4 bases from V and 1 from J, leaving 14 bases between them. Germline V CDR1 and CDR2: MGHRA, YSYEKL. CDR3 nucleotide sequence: TGCGCCAGCAGCCCCTACGGGGAGAGGGCCAAAAACATTCAGTACTTC. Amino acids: CASSPYGERAKNIQYF.

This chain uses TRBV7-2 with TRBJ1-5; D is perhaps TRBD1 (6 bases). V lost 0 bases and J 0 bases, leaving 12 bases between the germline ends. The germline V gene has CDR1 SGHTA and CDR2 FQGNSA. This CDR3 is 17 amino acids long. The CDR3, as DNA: TGTGCCAGCAGCTTAGCCCGGACAGTTAATAGCAATCAGCCCCAGCATTTT. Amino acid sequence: CASSLARTVNSNQPQHF.

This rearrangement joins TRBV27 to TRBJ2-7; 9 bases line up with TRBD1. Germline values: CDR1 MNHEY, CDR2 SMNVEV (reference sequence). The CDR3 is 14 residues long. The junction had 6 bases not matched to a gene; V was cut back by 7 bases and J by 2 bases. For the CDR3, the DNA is TGTGCCAGCAACCCCGGGACAGGGCCCTACGAGCAGTACTTC. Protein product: CASNPGTGPYEQYF.

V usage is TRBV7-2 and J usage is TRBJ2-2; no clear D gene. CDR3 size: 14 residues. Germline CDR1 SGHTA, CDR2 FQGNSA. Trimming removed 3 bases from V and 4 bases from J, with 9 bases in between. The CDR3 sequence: CASSFLTGTGELFF. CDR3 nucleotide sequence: TGTGCCAGCAGCTTTCTGACGGGCACCGGGGAGCTGTTTTTT.

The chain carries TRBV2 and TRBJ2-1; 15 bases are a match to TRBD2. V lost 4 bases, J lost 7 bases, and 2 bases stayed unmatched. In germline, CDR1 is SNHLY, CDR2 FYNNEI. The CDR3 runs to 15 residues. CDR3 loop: CASSVGTSGRNEQFF. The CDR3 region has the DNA TGTGCCAGCAGTGTGGGGACTAGCGGGAGGAATGAGCAGTTCTTC.

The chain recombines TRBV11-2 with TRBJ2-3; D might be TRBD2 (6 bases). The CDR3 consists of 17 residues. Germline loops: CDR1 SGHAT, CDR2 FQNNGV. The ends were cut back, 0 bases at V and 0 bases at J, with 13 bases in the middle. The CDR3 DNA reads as TGTGCCAGCAGCTTAGATGCCTATCGGGGGAGCACAGATACGCAGTATTTT. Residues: CASSLDAYRGSTDTQYF.

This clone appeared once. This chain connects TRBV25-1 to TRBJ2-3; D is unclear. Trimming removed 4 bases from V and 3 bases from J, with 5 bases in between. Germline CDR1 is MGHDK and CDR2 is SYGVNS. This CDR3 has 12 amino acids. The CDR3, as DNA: TGTGCCAGCAGTGTCTCTACAGATACGCAGTATTTT. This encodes CASSVSTDTQYF. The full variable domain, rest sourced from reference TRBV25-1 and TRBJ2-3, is EADIYQTPRYLVIGTGKKITLECSQTMGHDKMYWYQQDPGMELHLIHYSYGVNSTEKGDLSSESTVSRIRTEHFPLTLESARPSHTSQYLCASSVSTDTQYFGPGTRLTVL.

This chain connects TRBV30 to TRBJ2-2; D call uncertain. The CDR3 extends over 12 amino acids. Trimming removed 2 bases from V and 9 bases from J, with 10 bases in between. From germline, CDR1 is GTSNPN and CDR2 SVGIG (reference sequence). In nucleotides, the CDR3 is TGTGCCTGGAGTCCCGGTGCCAGGGAGCTGTTTTTT. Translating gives CAWSPGARELFF.

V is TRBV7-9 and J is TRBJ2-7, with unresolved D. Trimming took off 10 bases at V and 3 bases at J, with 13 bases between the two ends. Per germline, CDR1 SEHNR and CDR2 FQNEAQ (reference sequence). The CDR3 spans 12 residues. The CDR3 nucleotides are TGTGCCACCGGGTCGTCGAGCTACGAGCAGTACTTC. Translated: CATGSSSYEQYF.

The CDR3 here is CSVGGIDSNTEAFF. CDR3 bases: TGCAGCGTTGGAGGGATCGATTCGAACACTGAAGCTTTCTTT. V gene TRBV29-1 combines with J gene TRBJ1-1; D is unclear. Trimming removed 4 bases from V and 1 base from J, with 13 bases in between. Germline CDR1 reads SQVTM; CDR2 reads ANQGSEA. The CDR3 has 14 residues.

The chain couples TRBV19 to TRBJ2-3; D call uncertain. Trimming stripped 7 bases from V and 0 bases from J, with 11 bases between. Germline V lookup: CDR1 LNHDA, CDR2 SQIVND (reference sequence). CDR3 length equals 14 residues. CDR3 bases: TGTGCCAGTAATCCCCTGGGGAGCACAGATACGCAGTATTTT. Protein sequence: CASNPLGSTDTQYF.

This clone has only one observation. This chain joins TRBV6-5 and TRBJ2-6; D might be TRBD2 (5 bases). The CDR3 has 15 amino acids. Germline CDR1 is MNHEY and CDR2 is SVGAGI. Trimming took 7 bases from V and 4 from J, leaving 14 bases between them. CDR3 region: CASTLSSGGANVLTF. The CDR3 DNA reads TGTGCCAGCACCCTGTCCTCGGGAGGGGCCAACGTCCTGACTTTC.

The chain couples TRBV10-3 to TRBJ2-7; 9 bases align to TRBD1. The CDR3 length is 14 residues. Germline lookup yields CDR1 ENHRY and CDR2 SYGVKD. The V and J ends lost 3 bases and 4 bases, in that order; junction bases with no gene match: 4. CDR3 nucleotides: TGTGCCATCAGTGATGGAGGACAGGGGTACGAGCAGTACTTC. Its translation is CAISDGGQGYEQYF.

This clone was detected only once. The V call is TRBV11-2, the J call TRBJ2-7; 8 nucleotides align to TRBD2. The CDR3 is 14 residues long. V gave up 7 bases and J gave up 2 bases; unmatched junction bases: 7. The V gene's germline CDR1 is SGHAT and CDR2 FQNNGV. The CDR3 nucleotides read TGTGCCAGCACACAGCGGGGGCCTGCCTACGAGCAGTACTTC. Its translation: CASTQRGPAYEQYF.

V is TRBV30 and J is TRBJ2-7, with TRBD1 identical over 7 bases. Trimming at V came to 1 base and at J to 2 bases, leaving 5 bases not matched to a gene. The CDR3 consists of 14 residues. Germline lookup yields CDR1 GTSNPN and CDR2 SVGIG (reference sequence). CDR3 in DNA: TGTGCCTGGAGTGCACAGGGGATCGCCTACGAGCAGTACTTC. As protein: CAWSAQGIAYEQYF.